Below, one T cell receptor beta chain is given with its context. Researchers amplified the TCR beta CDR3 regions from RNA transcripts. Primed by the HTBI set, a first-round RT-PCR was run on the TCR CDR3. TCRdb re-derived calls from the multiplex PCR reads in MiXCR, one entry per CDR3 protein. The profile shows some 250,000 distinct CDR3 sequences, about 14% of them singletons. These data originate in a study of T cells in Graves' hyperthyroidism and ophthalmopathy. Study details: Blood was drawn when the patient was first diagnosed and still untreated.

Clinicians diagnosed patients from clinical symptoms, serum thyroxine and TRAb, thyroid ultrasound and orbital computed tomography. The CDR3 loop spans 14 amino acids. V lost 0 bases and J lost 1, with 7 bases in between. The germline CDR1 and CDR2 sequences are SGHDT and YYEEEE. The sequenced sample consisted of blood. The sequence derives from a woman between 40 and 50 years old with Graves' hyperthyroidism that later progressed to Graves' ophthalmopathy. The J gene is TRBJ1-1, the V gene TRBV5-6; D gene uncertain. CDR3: CASSLELRNTEAFF. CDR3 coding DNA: TGTGCCAGCAGCTTGGAACTGCGGAACACTGAAGCTTTCTTT.